The clone carrying this T cell receptor (beta chain) appeared a few times. This sample's TCRbeta library carried unique molecular identifier barcodes. Each CDR3 protein gets one entry after TCRdb re-called the PCR reads with MiXCR. The sample lists about 610,000 distinct CDR3 sequences, 8% to 11% seen once, with 3.5% to 5% in the top ten. This CDR3 spans 13 amino acids. V lost 5 bases to trimming and J lost 6 bases; unmatched junction nucleotides: 6. Looked up from germline, CDR1 is GTSNPN and CDR2 is SVGIG (reference sequence). This sample is part of a study of T-cell reconstitution after alpha-beta-depleted transplantation in children.

J is TRBJ1-1 and V is TRBV30; TRBD1 aligns across 10 bases. The specimen comprised PBMCs from the stem cell graft donor, sampled from the stem cell graft. The TCR originated in a human donor who donated a stem cell graft to a child with acute myeloid leukemia. The CDR3 here is CAWGVGTGAEAFF. CDR3 in DNA: TGTGCCTGGGGGGTCGGGACAGGGGCTGAAGCTTTCTTT.